This is a list of T cell receptor beta chains from one sample in a study of T-cell reconstitution after alpha-beta-depleted transplantation in children. TCRdb reprocessed the PCR reads via MiXCR and lists one record per CDR3 protein. The sample carries a few hundred thousand distinct CDR3 sequences, under 20% recorded once. The sequencing here drew on PBMCs, mostly from graft donor cells, taken 360 days after TCRalphabeta/CD19-depleted stem cell transplant. The receptors shown here come from a boy in the first two years of life who had a stem cell transplant for Wiskott-Aldrich syndrome, so the T cells may come from the graft donor. CDR3s include the opening cysteine and the closing phenylalanine or tryptophan. D genes are given only for firm matches. A row's size may be missing; if present it is once, few, many or a size class.

CDR3	DNA	V	D	J	size
CSAKVKGNSYEQYF	TGCAGTGCTAAAGTCAAGGGAAACTCCTACGAGCAGTACTTC	TRBV20-1	-	TRBJ2-7	few
CASSGGRGAVEAFF	TGTGCCAGCAGTGGCGGGCGGGGCGCGGTTGAAGCTTTCTTT	TRBV25-1	-	TRBJ1-1	-
CASSSGLEAFF	TGTGCCAGCAGTTCCGGCCTTGAAGCTTTCTTT	TRBV12-3/TRBV12-4	-	TRBJ1-1	-
CASSQRTSGGAGTDTQYF	TGCGCCAGCAGCCAACGGACTAGCGGGGGGGCCGGTACAGATACGCAGTATTTT	TRBV4-1	TRBD2	TRBJ2-3	-
CASSTGVNQPQHF	TGCGCCAGCAGCACGGGAGTAAATCAGCCCCAGCATTTT	TRBV5-1	-	TRBJ1-5	-
CASSLSTGGSNTGELFF	TGCGCCAGCAGCCTCTCAACAGGGGGCTCGAACACCGGGGAGCTGTTTTTT	TRBV5-1	TRBD1	TRBJ2-2	-
CASSLSTSAPDEQFF	TGCGCCAGCAGCTTGTCGACTAGCGCCCCCGATGAGCAGTTCTTC	TRBV5-1	TRBD2	TRBJ2-1	few
CASSFFPLRGGDVGLAKNIQYF	TGTGCCAGCAGTTTTTTCCCCCTTAGGGGGGGGGACGTAGGACTAGCCAAAAACATTCAGTACTTC	TRBV28	-	TRBJ2-4	-
CATSDYIGGNEQFF	TGTGCCACCAGTGATTATATAGGGGGCAATGAGCAGTTCTTC	TRBV24-1	-	TRBJ2-1	-
CASSRAPTGVPAYEQYF	TGTGCCAGCAGCCGAGCTCCTACAGGGGTACCAGCCTACGAGCAGTACTTC	TRBV3-1	TRBD1	TRBJ2-7	-
CASRVDRCEQYF	TGTGCCAGCAGAGTGGACAGGTGCGAGCAGTACTTC	TRBV12-3/TRBV12-4	TRBD1	TRBJ2-7	-
CSVVLRTSGYNEQFF	TGCAGCGTTGTTCTTCGGACTAGCGGGTACAATGAGCAGTTCTTC	TRBV29-1	TRBD2	TRBJ2-1	-
CASSPRVVTNTEAFF	TGTGCCAGCAGCCCCCGAGTTGTTACGAACACTGAAGCTTTCTTT	TRBV7-2	-	TRBJ1-1	-
CASSLRPSGGTEQFF	TGTGCCAGCAGCTTGCGGCCTAGCGGGGGGACTGAGCAGTTCTTC	TRBV7-2	TRBD2	TRBJ2-1	few
CASSVGRGTSTDTQYF	TGTGCCAGCAGCGTAGGGCGGGGAACAAGCACAGATACGCAGTATTTT	TRBV9	-	TRBJ2-3	-
CASSRELSYNEQFF	TGCGCCAGCAGCCGGGAGCTCTCCTACAATGAGCAGTTCTTC	TRBV4-3	-	TRBJ2-1	-
CASSPGQGGSTDTQYF	TGTGCCAGCAGCCCCGGACAGGGTGGGTCCACAGATACGCAGTATTTT	TRBV12-3/TRBV12-4	TRBD1	TRBJ2-3	few
CASSLGDFTDTQYF	TGTGCCAGCAGCCTGGGGGATTTCACAGATACGCAGTATTTT	TRBV6-1	-	TRBJ2-3	few
CASSPRTSGGVETQYF	TGCGCCAGCAGCCCGCGGACTAGCGGGGGAGTAGAGACCCAGTACTTC	TRBV5-1	TRBD2	TRBJ2-5	many
CASSSPAPVLRGLRELFF	TGTGCCAGCAGCTCACCCGCTCCCGTCCTCAGGGGGCTCAGGGAGCTGTTTTTT	TRBV11-1	TRBD1	TRBJ2-2	-
CASSLVAGTTGELFF	TGCGCCAGCAGTTTGGTAGCGGGGACCACCGGGGAGCTGTTTTTT	TRBV5-1	TRBD2	TRBJ2-2	-
CASTSIAGDAGHEQFF	TGTGCCAGTACCTCCATAGCGGGTGATGCCGGTCATGAGCAGTTCTTC	TRBV19	TRBD2	TRBJ2-1	many